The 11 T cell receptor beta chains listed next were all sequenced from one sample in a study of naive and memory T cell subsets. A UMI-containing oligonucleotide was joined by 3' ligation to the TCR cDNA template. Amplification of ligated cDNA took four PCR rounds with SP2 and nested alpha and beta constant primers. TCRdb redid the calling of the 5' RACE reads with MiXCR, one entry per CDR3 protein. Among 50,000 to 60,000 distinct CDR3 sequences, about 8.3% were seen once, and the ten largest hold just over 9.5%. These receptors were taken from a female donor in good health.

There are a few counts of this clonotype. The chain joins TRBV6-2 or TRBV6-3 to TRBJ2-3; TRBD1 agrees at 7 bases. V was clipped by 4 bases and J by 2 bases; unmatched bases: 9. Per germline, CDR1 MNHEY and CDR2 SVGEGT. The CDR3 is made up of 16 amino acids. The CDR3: CASSFGTEIDTDTQYF. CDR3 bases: TGTGCCAGCAGTTTCGGGACAGAGATAGACACAGATACGCAGTATTTT.

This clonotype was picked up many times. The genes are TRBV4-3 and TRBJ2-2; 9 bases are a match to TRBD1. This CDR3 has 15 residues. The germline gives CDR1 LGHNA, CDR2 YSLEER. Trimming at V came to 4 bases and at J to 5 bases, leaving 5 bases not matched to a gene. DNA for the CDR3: TGCGCCAGCAGCCCCGGGACAGGGAGGACCGGGGAGCTGTTTTTT. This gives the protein CASSPGTGRTGELFF.

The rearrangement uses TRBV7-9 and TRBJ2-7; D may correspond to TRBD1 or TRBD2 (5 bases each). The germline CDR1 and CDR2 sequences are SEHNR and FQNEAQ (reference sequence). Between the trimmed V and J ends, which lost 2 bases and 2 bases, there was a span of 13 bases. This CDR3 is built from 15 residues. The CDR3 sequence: CASSLRDGLAYEQYF. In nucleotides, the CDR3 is TGTGCCAGCAGCTTAAGGGACGGTTTGGCCTACGAGCAGTACTTC.

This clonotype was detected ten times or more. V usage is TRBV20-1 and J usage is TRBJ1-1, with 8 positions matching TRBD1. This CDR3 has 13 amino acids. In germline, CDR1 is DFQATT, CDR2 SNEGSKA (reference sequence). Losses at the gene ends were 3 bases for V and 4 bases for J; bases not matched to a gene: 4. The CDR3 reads CSASDRGGTEAFF. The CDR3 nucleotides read TGCAGTGCTAGTGACAGGGGTGGCACTGAAGCTTTCTTT.

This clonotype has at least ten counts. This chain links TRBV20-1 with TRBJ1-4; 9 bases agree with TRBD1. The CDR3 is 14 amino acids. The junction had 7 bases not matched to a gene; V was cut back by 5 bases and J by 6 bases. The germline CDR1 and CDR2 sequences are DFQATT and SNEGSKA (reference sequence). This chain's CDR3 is CSARDRAKDEKLFF. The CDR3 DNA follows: TGCAGTGCTCGGGACAGGGCTAAGGATGAAAAACTGTTTTTT.

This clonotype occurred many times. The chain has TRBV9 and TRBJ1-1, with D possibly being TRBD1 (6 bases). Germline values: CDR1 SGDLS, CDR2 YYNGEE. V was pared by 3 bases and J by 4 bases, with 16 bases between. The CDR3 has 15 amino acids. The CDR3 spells CASSELGPGATEAFF. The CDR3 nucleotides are TGTGCCAGCAGCGAACTAGGTCCGGGGGCCACTGAAGCTTTCTTT. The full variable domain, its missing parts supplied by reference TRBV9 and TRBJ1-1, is DSGVTQTPKHLITATGQRVTLRCSPRSGDLSVYWYQQSLDQGLQFLIQYYNGEERAKGNILERFSAQQFPDLHSELNLSSLELGDSALYFCASSELGPGATEAFFGQGTRLTVV.

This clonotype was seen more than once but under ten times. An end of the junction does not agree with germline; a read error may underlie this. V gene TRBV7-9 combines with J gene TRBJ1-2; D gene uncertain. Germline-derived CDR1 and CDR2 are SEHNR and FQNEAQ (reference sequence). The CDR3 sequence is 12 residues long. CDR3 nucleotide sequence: TGTGCCAGCAACCACGAAGGATATGGCGACACCTTC. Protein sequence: CASNHEGYGDTF.

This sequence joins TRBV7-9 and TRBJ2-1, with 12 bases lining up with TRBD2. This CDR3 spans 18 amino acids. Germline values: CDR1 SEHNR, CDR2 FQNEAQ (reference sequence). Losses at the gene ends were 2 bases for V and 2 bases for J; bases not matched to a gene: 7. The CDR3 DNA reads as TGTGCCAGCAGCTTAAAGCGGAGACTAGCGGGGGCCTACAATGAGCAGTTCTTC. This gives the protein CASSLKRRLAGAYNEQFF.

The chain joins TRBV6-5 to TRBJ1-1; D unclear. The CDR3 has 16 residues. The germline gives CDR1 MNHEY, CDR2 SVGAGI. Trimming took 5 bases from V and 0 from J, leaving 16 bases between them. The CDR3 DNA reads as TGTGCCAGCAGTAAAGGACGGAACTTCATGAACACTGAAGCTTTCTTT. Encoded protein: CASSKGRNFMNTEAFF.

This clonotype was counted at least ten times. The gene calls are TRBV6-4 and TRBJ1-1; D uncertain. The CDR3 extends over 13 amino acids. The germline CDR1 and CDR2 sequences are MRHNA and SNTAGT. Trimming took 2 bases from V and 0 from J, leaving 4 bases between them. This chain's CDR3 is CASSDPMNTEAFF. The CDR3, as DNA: TGTGCCAGCAGTGACCCGATGAACACTGAAGCTTTCTTT.

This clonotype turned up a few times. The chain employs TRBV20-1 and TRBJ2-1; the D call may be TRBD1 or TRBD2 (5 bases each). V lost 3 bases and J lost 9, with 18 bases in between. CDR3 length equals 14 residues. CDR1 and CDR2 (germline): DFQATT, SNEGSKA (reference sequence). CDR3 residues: CSASGYEGQGEQFF. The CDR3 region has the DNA TGCAGTGCTAGTGGTTACGAGGGTCAGGGTGAGCAGTTCTTC.